This T cell receptor beta chain was captured in a study of sequential checkpoint blockade in melanoma. Study overall: Randomization was 1:1 between first-line nivolumab→ipilimumab and ipilimumab→nivolumab. Both treatment sequences were followed by maintenance nivolumab.

Indicated treatment: randomized to nivolumab then ipilimumab (arm A) or the reverse (arm B). Patients had received no earlier DNA-damaging chemotherapy. PBMC sorting kept live CD3+CD8+ cells without CD19 or CD56. TCRdb's copy holds only in-frame clones and misses some; the assay was immunoSEQ multiplex PCR. The sample gives about 12,000 clones, roughly 80% of which show up once; about half is in the top ten. This CDR3 has 13 amino acids. Germline assignment: CDR1 SQVTM and CDR2 ANQGSEA. With 6 bases removed from V and 1 base from J, the gap between germline ends came to 9 bases. This material consisted of CD8+ T cells sorted from blood (inferred from file names), taken from a patient given nivolumab and ipilimumab in sequence. The J gene is TRBJ2-2, the V gene TRBV29-1, with a possible D match to TRBD1 (5 bases). The TCR was taken from a human donor with melanoma. CDR3 in DNA: TGCAGCGTCCGAGGACAGAACACCGGGGAGCTGTTTTTT. Its translation is CSVRGQNTGELFF.